This is a list of T cell receptor beta chains from one sample in a study of response to subunit inactivated influenza vaccine. TCRdb called the RT-PCR reads again in MiXCR, with one record for every CDR3 protein. The repertoire holds hundreds of thousands of distinct CDR3 sequences, with about 25% as singletons. Specimen: CD4+ T cells sorted from PBMCs, collected approximately 5 days after vaccination. These TCRs come from a man over 45 who received an inactivated influenza vaccine. Both conserved end residues are part of each CDR3. The D gene is left open where the match is weak. Some rows have no size entry. The others give once, few or many, or a class for an expanded clone.

v_gene	abundance	d_gene	j_gene	CDR3aa	CDR3nt
TRBV12-3/TRBV12-4	NA	NA	TRBJ1-2	CASRTNGGTGGYTF	TGTGCCAGCAGGACCAACGGGGGAACTGGTGGCTACACCTTC
TRBV20-1	NA	NA	TRBJ1-1	CSARPPRVEKTEAFF	TGCAGTGCTAGGCCCCCGAGGGTGGAGAAGACTGAAGCTTTCTTT
TRBV4-3	NA	TRBD2	TRBJ2-7	CASSQLAGGSYEQYF	TGCGCCAGCAGCCAACTAGCGGGGGGCTCCTACGAGCAGTACTTC
TRBV20-1	few	TRBD2	TRBJ2-2	CSAGTSLTGELFF	TGCAGTGCGGGGACTAGCCTGACCGGGGAGCTGTTTTTT
TRBV10-2	many	TRBD2	TRBJ2-1	CASTWFAGESEQFF	TGCGCCAGCACCTGGTTTGCGGGAGAGTCTGAGCAGTTCTTC
TRBV5-1	NA	TRBD1	TRBJ1-1	CASRAQGGNTEAFF	TGCGCCAGCAGGGCCCAGGGGGGGAACACTGAAGCTTTCTTT
TRBV24-1	few	NA	TRBJ2-1	CATSRALYPYNEQFF	TGTGCCACCAGTCGCGCACTCTATCCCTACAATGAGCAGTTCTTC
TRBV7-2	many	TRBD1	TRBJ2-1	CASSLVGTGGNEQFF	TGTGCCAGCAGCTTAGTCGGGACAGGGGGTAATGAGCAGTTCTTC
TRBV5-1	few	NA	TRBJ2-5	CASSLVGEESIQYF	TGCGCCAGCAGCTTAGTGGGGGAGGAGAGTATCCAGTACTTC
TRBV9	NA	TRBD2	TRBJ2-7	CASSGGRPGGEQYF	TGTGCCAGCAGCGGCGGGAGGCCCGGGGGCGAGCAGTACTTC
TRBV11-2	few	TRBD2	TRBJ2-7	CASSSLGTSVYEQYF	TGTGCCAGCAGTTCTCTTGGGACTAGCGTCTACGAGCAGTACTTC
TRBV15	few	TRBD1	TRBJ2-1	CATSRPWTGGYNEQFF	TGTGCCACCAGCCGACCATGGACAGGAGGCTACAATGAGCAGTTCTTC
TRBV19	NA	NA	TRBJ1-4	CASSIGTSPEKLFF	TGTGCCAGTAGTATTGGGACATCTCCAGAAAAACTGTTTTTT
TRBV5-1	few	TRBD1	TRBJ1-2	CASMRTGDRGYTF	TGCGCCAGCATGAGGACAGGCGATAGGGGCTACACCTTC
TRBV12-3/TRBV12-4	few	NA	TRBJ1-1	CASRQGFTEAFF	TGTGCCAGCAGGCAGGGGTTCACTGAAGCTTTCTTT
TRBV20-1	few	TRBD2	TRBJ2-7	CSARAGRALHGEQYF	TGCAGTGCTAGAGCGGGGAGGGCCCTCCATGGCGAGCAGTACTTC
TRBV29-1	few	NA	TRBJ1-1	CSASDRNTEAFF	TGCAGCGCCTCGGACAGGAACACTGAAGCTTTCTTT
TRBV10-3	NA	TRBD2	TRBJ2-1	CAIKPPGLAGWDYNEQFF	TGTGCCATCAAACCCCCTGGACTAGCGGGCTGGGATTACAATGAGCAGTTCTTC